The 21 T cell receptor beta chains listed next were all sequenced from one sample in a study of T cells in Graves' hyperthyroidism and ophthalmopathy. Amplification targeted TCR beta CDR3 regions from RNA transcripts. With the HTBI primer set, the TCR CDR3 went through a first round of RT-PCR. Each CDR3 protein gets one entry after TCRdb re-called the multiplex PCR reads with MiXCR. The sample yields hundreds of thousands of distinct CDR3 sequences, approximately 14% seen once. Sequenced material: blood. These receptors originate from a man aged 18 to 29 with Graves' ophthalmopathy.

The V call is TRBV7-6, the J call TRBJ2-7; D may be TRBD2 (6 bases). Germline V CDR1 and CDR2: SGHVS, FNYEAQ. V was trimmed by 5 bases and J by 7 bases, leaving 18 bases between them. This CDR3 is built from 14 residues. This CDR3 is CASSDTGVGNEQYF. For the CDR3, the DNA is TGTGCCAGCAGCGATACGGGAGTAGGTAATGAGCAGTACTTC.

The sample holds a few counts of this clonotype. This chain uses TRBV12-3 or TRBV12-4 with TRBJ2-3; D unresolved. The CDR3 consists of 15 residues. The ends were cut back, 3 bases at V and 3 bases at J, with 13 bases in the middle. The CDR3 DNA reads as TGTGCCAGCAGTTTTATAGTCCTGGGGACAGATACGCAGTATTTT. It translates to CASSFIVLGTDTQYF.

This clonotype was counted ten times or more. The V and J genes are TRBV20-1 and TRBJ2-2, with D perhaps TRBD2 (5 bases). Germline V gene sequence: CDR1 DFQATT, CDR2 SNEGSKA (reference sequence). V was shortened by 0 bases and J by 0 bases, with 8 bases between the two germline ends. The CDR3 is made up of 15 amino acids. DNA of the CDR3: TGCAGTGCTAGAGACAAGCGGACGAACACCGGGGAGCTGTTTTTT. Protein product: CSARDKRTNTGELFF.

This clonotype was observed many times. This chain uses TRBV9 with TRBJ2-2; a possible D gene is TRBD2 (6 bases). The V and J ends lost 0 bases and 5 bases respectively, with 8 bases between them. The CDR3 sequence is 14 residues long. Germline loops: CDR1 SGDLS, CDR2 YYNGEE. DNA for the CDR3: TGTGCCAGCAGCGTAGCGGGAGATACCGGGGAGCTGTTTTTT. The encoded protein is CASSVAGDTGELFF. Together with reference TRBV9 and TRBJ2-2, the CDR3 gives the full variable domain: DSGVTQTPKHLITATGQRVTLRCSPRSGDLSVYWYQQSLDQGLQFLIQYYNGEERAKGNILERFSAQQFPDLHSELNLSSLELGDSALYFCASSVAGDTGELFFGEGSRLTVL.

The table lists this clonotype with a few counts. This chain connects TRBV19 to TRBJ1-6; 9 bases line up with TRBD1. Trimming took 4 bases from V and 8 from J; bases not matched to a gene: 0. The germline gives CDR1 LNHDA, CDR2 SQIVND (reference sequence). The CDR3 length is 13 residues. The CDR3, as DNA: TGTGCCAGTAGTAGACAGGGGGATTCACCCCTCCACTTT. Protein product: CASSRQGDSPLHF.

This clonotype was counted ten times or more. V gene TRBV2 combines with J gene TRBJ1-2, with 7 bases identical to TRBD1. Germline loops: CDR1 SNHLY, CDR2 FYNNEI. The trim removed 6 bases at V and 5 bases at J, leaving 6 bases unmatched. CDR3 length: 13 amino acids. CDR3 DNA: TGTGCCAGCAGCTTGACAGGGAGTTATGGCTACACCTTC. Translated, it gives CASSLTGSYGYTF. Full variable domain (outside the CDR3, taken from reference TRBV2 and TRBJ1-2): EPEVTQTPSHQVTQMGQEVILRCVPISNHLYFYWYRQILGQKVEFLVSFYNNEISEKSEIFDDQFSVERPDGSNFTLKIRSTKLEDSAMYFCASSLTGSYGYTFGSGTRLTVV.

Only a few counts were recorded for this clonotype. The chain combines TRBV7-9 with TRBJ2-7; 9 bases match TRBD1. CDR1 is SEHNR and CDR2 is FQNEAQ in the germline V gene (reference sequence). V lost 5 bases and J lost 3; bases outside the gene matches: 5. The CDR3 spans 14 residues. For the CDR3, the DNA is TGTGCCAGCAGCGCGGGGGACAGGGTCTACGAGCAGTACTTC. It codes for CASSAGDRVYEQYF.

This clonotype was detected many times. This chain uses TRBV30 with TRBJ2-1; D might be TRBD2 (5 bases). The V end was cut by 3 bases, the J end by 5 bases, with 11 bases between. This CDR3 comprises 13 residues. The germline gives CDR1 GTSNPN, CDR2 SVGIG (reference sequence). The CDR3 loop reads CAWSPSGDNEQFF. The CDR3 region has the DNA TGTGCCTGGAGCCCCTCCGGGGACAATGAGCAGTTCTTC.

As to this clonotype: A much larger clonotype is one base distant, so this may be a read error. This chain connects TRBV6-2 or TRBV6-3 to TRBJ2-1; possibly TRBD2 for D (5 bases). Germline assignment: CDR1 MNHEY and CDR2 SVGEGT. The CDR3 contains 13 residues. CDR3 coding DNA: TGTGCCGGCAGTCGGACTGCGGGCCGCGAGCAGTTCTTC. The encoded protein is CAGSRTAGREQFF.

In this sample, this clonotype turned up many times. The CDR3: CASSLFHEQYF. The CDR3 region has the DNA TGTGCCAGCAGCTTATTCCACGAGCAGTACTTC. The chain joins TRBV7-9 to TRBJ2-7; D gene uncertain. The CDR3 has 11 residues. The germline gives CDR1 SEHNR, CDR2 FQNEAQ (reference sequence). The V and J ends lost 2 bases and 5 bases respectively, with 4 bases between them.

The sample holds a few counts of this clonotype. V is TRBV10-3 and J is TRBJ2-7; 7 bases map to TRBD1. The CDR3 runs 14 residues. Germline trimming cut 3 bases from V and 2 bases from J; bases unmatched to any gene: 4. Germline CDR1 and CDR2: ENHRY and SYGVKD. The CDR3 loop is CAISEPQGAYEQYF. The CDR3 DNA reads as TGTGCCATCAGTGAACCCCAGGGGGCCTACGAGCAGTACTTC.

This clonotype was seen just once. The V call is TRBV10-2, the J call TRBJ1-5; a weak D match, TRBD1 (5 bases). The CDR3 runs to 13 residues. The V end lost 10 bases, the J end lost 3 bases, and 13 bases lay between the germline ends. Germline values: CDR1 WSHSY, CDR2 SAAADI. CDR3: CATARGTNQPQHF. CDR3 sequence (DNA): TGCGCCACGGCGAGGGGAACCAATCAGCCCCAGCATTTT.

This clonotype occurred many times. CDR3 in DNA: TGTGCCAGCAGCTTTTGGGACAGGGAGGACAATGAGCAGTTCTTC. It translates to CASSFWDREDNEQFF. The chain couples TRBV11-1 to TRBJ2-1; 9 nucleotides match TRBD1. Germline V lookup: CDR1 SGHAT, CDR2 FQDESV (reference sequence). Trimming took 3 bases from V and 5 from J; bases not matched to a gene: 5. The CDR3 is 15 residues long.

This clonotype has a count of ten or more. The genes are TRBV2 and TRBJ1-1; the D is unclear. The germline V gene encodes CDR1 SNHLY and CDR2 FYNNEI. The CDR3 contains 12 residues. V dropped 5 bases and J dropped 2 bases, with 6 bases sitting between them. The CDR3 DNA reads as TGTGCCAGCAGTTACGCTAACACTGAAGCTTTCTTT. It yields the protein CASSYANTEAFF. Combining the CDR3 with reference TRBV2 and TRBJ1-1 gives the whole variable domain EPEVTQTPSHQVTQMGQEVILRCVPISNHLYFYWYRQILGQKVEFLVSFYNNEISEKSEIFDDQFSVERPDGSNFTLKIRSTKLEDSAMYFCASSYANTEAFFGQGTRLTVV.

The gene calls are TRBV27 and TRBJ2-1; TRBD2 matches at 8 bases. V gave up 5 bases and J gave up 4 bases; unmatched junction bases: 10. From germline, CDR1 is MNHEY and CDR2 SMNVEV (reference sequence). The CDR3 loop spans 16 amino acids. CDR3 in amino acids: CASSPPGGGAYNEQFF. CDR3 nucleotide sequence: TGTGCCAGCAGTCCGCCGGGGGGGGGCGCTTACAATGAGCAGTTCTTC.

The chain couples TRBV5-1 to TRBJ2-2, with 8 positions matching TRBD1. The CDR3 has 15 residues. Germline V CDR1 and CDR2: SGHRS, YFSETQ. V shed 2 bases and J 4 bases; nucleotides not matched to a gene: 4. The chain's CDR3 is CASSFSDRGTGELFF. The CDR3, as DNA: TGCGCCAGCAGCTTTAGTGACAGGGGCACCGGGGAGCTGTTTTTT.

At least ten counts were recorded for this clonotype. The V call is TRBV4-1, the J call TRBJ1-1, with a tentative D call TRBD1 (5 bases). Germline V gene lookup returns CDR1 MGHRA and CDR2 YSYEKL. V lost 4 bases and J 0 bases, leaving 9 bases between the germline ends. The CDR3 totals 14 residues. The CDR3 nucleotides read TGCGCCAGCAGCCCCCTGGGACTGAACACTGAAGCTTTCTTT. Translating gives CASSPLGLNTEAFF.

On this clonotype itself: One junction end disagrees with the germline gene, perhaps due to a read error. This chain uses TRBV19 with TRBJ2-7, with 8 nucleotides matching TRBD1. The CDR3 runs 18 residues. Germline lookup yields CDR1 LNHDA and CDR2 SQIVND (reference sequence). In DNA form, the CDR3 reads TGTGCCAGTAGTAAGACTAACCACCGGGACAGGTTCATTGACGAGCGGTACTTC. Amino acid sequence: CASSKTNHRDRFIDERYF. The entire variable domain, with the rest obtained from reference TRBV19 and TRBJ2-7, is as follows: DGGITQSPKYLFRKEGQNVTLSCEQNLNHDAMYWYRQDPGQGLRLIYYSQIVNDFQKGDIAEGYSVSREKKESFPLTVTSAQKNPTAFYLCASSKTNHRDRFIDERYFGPGTRLTVT.

This clonotype has ten or more counts. V is TRBV27 and J is TRBJ1-5; 7 bases align to TRBD1. The V and J ends lost 5 bases and 3 bases, in that order; junction bases with no gene match: 7. Germline V gene data show CDR1 as MNHEY and CDR2 as SMNVEV (reference sequence). The CDR3 spans 15 residues. CDR3 coding DNA: TGTGCCAGCAGTAGAAAGACAGGGAACAATCAGCCCCAGCATTTT. Protein: CASSRKTGNNQPQHF.

This clonotype was recorded at least ten times. The chain is built from TRBV2 and TRBJ2-7; possibly TRBD1 for D (5 bases). V shed 3 bases and J shed 2 bases, with 8 bases lying between them. Germline CDR1 reads SNHLY; CDR2 reads FYNNEI. The CDR3 is 13 amino acids. CDR3 sequence reads: CASSELQAYEQYF. CDR3 nucleotide sequence: TGTGCCAGCAGTGAGTTACAGGCCTACGAGCAGTACTTC.

This clonotype has a count of ten or more. V gene TRBV3-1 combines with J gene TRBJ1-2; 10 positions match TRBD1. Germline CDR1 is LGHDT and CDR2 is YNNKEL (reference sequence). Losses at the gene ends were 0 bases for V and 5 bases for J; bases not matched to a gene: 6. This CDR3 is built from 16 residues. CDR3 sequence: CASSQEGTGASYGYTF. CDR3 in DNA: TGTGCCAGCAGCCAAGAAGGGACAGGGGCCTCATATGGCTACACCTTC.